This T cell receptor (beta chain) was identified during a study of blood T cell repertoires in COVID-19. TCRdb keeps only in-frame clones here, not all; method: immunoSEQ multiplex PCR. The table lists about 200,000 clones, approximately 82% of them singletons. Participant-reported clinical history was the basis for cohort assignment. The V end lost 10 bases, the J end lost 0 bases, and 12 bases lay between the germline ends. Germline CDR1 reads SNHLY; CDR2 reads FYNNEI. This CDR3 is 13 amino acids long. The source of this sequence is a woman aged 55-69 years with acute COVID-19. What was sequenced was PBMCs or T cells enriched from blood (not recorded which). The chain uses TRBV2 and TRBJ1-2; D not resolved. CDR3 amino acids: CATRGLSNYGYTF. CDR3 DNA sequence: TGTGCCACCCGAGGGCTCTCTAACTATGGCTACACCTTC.